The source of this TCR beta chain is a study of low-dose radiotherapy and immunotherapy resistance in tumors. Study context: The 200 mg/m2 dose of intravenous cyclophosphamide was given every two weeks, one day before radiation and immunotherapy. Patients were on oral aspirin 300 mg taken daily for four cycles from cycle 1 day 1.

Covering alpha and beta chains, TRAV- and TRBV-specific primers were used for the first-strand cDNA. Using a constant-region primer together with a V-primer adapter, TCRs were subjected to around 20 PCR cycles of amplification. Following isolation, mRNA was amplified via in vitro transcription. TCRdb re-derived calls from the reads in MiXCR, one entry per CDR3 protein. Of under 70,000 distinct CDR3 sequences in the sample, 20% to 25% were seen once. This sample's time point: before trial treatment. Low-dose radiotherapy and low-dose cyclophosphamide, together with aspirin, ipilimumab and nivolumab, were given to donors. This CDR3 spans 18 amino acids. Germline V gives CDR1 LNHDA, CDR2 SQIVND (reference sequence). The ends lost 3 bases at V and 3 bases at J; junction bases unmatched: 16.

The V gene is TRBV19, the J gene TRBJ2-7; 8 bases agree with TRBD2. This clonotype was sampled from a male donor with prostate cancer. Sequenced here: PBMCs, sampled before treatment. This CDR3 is CASSIKGRGIAGHYEQYF. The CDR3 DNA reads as TGTGCCAGTAGTATTAAGGGCCGGGGAATAGCGGGACACTACGAGCAGTACTTC.